This TCR beta chain is drawn from a study of cytomegalovirus exposure and HLA in healthy donors. Across the study: As released early, the data held roughly 85 million unique TCRs from HLA-typed donors.

The CDR3 runs to 15 residues. Looked up from germline, CDR1 is MNHEY and CDR2 is SMNVEV (reference sequence). Trimming shortened V by 2 bases and J by 2 bases, and 11 bases separated the two germline ends. The PCR contained 60 Vbeta and 13 Jbeta primers. Sequenced by immunoSEQ multiplex PCR; TCRdb stores in-frame clones only, minus some. The table has roughly 240,000 clones, 78% seen once. In the case of this clone: The antigen is unknown.

General study points: Follow-up analysis later connected one missense variant in DCLRE1C with trimming of TCR beta V- and J-genes. Sequence variants that were highly shared formed a cluster that was likely a sequencing artifact.

This sequence originates from a boy younger than 18 in good health and CMV-seronegative. The sequenced sample was PBMCs. The chain recombines TRBV27 with TRBJ2-3; TRBD2 might be the D (6 bases). The CDR3 coding sequence is TGTGCCAGCAGTTTACCCGGGACTTTCACAGATACGCAGTATTTT. This translates into CASSLPGTFTDTQYF.